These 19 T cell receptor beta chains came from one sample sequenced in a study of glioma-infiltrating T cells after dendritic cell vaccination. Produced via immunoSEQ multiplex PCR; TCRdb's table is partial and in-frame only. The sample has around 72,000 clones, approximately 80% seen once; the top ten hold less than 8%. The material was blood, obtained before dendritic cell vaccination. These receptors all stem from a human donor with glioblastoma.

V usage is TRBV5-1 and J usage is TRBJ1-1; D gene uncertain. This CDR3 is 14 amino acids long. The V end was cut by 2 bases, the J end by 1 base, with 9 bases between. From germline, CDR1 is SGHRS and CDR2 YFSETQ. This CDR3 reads CASSLGDSNTEAFF. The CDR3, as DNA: TGCGCCAGCAGCTTAGGAGATTCGAACACTGAAGCTTTCTTT.

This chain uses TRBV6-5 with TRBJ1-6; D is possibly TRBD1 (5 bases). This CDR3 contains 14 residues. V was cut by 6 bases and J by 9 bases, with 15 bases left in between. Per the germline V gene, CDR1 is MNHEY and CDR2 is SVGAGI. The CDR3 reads CASSISGGASPLHF. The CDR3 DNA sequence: TGTGCCAGCAGCATCAGTGGTGGGGCTTCACCCCTCCACTTT.

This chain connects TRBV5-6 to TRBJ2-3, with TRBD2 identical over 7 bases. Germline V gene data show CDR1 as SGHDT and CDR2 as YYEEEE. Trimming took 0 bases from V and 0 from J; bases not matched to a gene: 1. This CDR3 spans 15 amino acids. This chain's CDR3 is CASSLATSSTDTQYF. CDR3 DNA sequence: TGTGCCAGCAGCTTGGCGACTAGCAGCACAGATACGCAGTATTTT.

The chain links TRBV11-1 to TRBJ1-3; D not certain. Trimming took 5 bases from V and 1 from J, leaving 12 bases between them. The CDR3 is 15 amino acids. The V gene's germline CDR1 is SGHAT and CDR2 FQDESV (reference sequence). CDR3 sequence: CASSPRRPSGNTIYF. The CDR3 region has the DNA TGTGCCAGCAGCCCGCGCCGTCCGTCTGGAAACACCATATATTTT.

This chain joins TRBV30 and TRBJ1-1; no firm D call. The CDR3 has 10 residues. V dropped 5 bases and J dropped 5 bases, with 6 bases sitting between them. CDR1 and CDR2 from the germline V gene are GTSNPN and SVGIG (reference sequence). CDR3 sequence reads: CAWGETEAFF. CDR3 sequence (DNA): TGTGCCTGGGGGGAGACTGAAGCTTTCTTT.

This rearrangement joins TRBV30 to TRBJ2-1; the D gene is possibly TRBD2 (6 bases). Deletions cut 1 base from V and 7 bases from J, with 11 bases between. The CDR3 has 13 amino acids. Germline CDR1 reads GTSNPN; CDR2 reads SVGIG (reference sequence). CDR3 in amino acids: CAWSASGVNEQFF. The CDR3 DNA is TGTGCCTGGAGTGCCTCGGGGGTAAATGAGCAGTTCTTC.

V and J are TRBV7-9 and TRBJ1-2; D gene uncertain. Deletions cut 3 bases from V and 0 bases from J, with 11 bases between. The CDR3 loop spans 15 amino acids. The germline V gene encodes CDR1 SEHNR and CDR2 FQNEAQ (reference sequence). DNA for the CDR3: TGTGCCAGCAGCTTGGGCGGGGAGTCTAACTATGGCTACACCTTC. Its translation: CASSLGGESNYGYTF. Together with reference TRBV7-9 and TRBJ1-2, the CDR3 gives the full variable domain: DTGVSQNPRHKITKRGQNVTFRCDPISEHNRLYWYRQTLGQGPEFLTYFQNEAQLEKSRLLSDRFSAERPKGSFSTLEIQRTEQGDSAMYLCASSLGGESNYGYTFGSGTRLTVV.

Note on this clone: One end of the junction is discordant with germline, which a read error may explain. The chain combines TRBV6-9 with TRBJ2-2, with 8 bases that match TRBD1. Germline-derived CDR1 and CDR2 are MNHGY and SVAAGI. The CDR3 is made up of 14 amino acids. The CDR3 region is CAGRGHANTGELFF. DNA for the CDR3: TGTGCCGGCAGGGGGCACGCGAACACCGGGGAGCTGTTTTTT.

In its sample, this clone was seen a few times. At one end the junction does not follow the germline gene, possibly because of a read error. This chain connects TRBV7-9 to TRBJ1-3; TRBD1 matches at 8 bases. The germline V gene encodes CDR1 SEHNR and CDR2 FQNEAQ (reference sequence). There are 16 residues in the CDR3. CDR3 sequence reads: CASSPWDRLRGHTTYF. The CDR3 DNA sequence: TGTGCCAGCAGCCCCTGGGACAGGCTACGTGGACACACCACATATTTT.

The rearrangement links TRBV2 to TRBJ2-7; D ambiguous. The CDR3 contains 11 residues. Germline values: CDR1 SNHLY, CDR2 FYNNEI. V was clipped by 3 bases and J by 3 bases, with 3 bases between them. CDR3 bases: TGTGCCAGCAGTGACAGCTACGAGCAGTACTTC. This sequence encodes CASSDSYEQYF. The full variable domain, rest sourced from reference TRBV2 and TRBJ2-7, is EPEVTQTPSHQVTQMGQEVILRCVPISNHLYFYWYRQILGQKVEFLVSFYNNEISEKSEIFDDQFSVERPDGSNFTLKIRSTKLEDSAMYFCASSDSYEQYFGPGTRLTVT.

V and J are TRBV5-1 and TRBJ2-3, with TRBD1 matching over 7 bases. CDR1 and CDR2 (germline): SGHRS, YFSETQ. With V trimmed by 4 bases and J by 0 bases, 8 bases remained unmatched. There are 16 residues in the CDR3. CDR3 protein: CASSRRGTTSTDTQYF. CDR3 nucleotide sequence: TGCGCCAGCAGCCGCAGGGGGACAACTAGCACAGATACGCAGTATTTT.

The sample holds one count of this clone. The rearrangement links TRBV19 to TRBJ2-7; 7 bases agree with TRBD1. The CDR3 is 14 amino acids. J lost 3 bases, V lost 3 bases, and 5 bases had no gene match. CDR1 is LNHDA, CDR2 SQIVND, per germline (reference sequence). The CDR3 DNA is TGTGCCAGTAGTATCCGGGACAGTTACTACGAGCAGTACTTC. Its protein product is CASSIRDSYYEQYF. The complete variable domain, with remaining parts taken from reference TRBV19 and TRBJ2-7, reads DGGITQSPKYLFRKEGQNVTLSCEQNLNHDAMYWYRQDPGQGLRLIYYSQIVNDFQKGDIAEGYSVSREKKESFPLTVTSAQKNPTAFYLCASSIRDSYYEQYFGPGTRLTVT.

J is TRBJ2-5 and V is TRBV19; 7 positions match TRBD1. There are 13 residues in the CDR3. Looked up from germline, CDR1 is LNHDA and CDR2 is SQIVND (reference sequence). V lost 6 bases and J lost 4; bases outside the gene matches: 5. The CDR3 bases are TGTGCCAGTAGCGGACAGGATAGAGAGACCCAGTACTTC. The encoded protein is CASSGQDRETQYF.

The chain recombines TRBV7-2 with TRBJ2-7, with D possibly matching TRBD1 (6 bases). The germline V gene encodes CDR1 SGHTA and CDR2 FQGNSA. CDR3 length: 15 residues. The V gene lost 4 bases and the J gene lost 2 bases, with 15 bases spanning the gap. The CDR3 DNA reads TGTGCCAGCAGCTCCGAACAGGGATTCGCCTACGAGCAGTACTTC. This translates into CASSSEQGFAYEQYF.

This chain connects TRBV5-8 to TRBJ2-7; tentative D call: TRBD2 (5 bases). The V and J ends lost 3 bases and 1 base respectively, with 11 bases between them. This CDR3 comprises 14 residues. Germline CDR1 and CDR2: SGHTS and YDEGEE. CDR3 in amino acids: CASSSSGRSYEQYF. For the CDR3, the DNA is TGTGCCAGCAGCTCGAGCGGTCGTTCCTACGAGCAGTACTTC.

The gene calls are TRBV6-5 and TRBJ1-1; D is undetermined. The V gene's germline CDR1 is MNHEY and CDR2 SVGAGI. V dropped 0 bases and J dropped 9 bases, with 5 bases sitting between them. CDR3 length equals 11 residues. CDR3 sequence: CASSYSQKAFF. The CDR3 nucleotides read TGTGCCAGCAGTTACTCCCAAAAAGCTTTCTTT.

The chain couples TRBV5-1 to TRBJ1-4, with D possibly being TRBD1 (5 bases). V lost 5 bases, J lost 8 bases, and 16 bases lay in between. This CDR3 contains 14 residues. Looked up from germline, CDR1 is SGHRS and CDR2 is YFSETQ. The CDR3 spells CASREGAEGEKLFF. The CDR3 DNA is TGCGCCAGCAGGGAAGGGGCCGAAGGCGAAAAACTGTTTTTT.

CDR3 in amino acids: CASSLDLVGTVDGYTF. The DNA for the CDR3 is TGTGCCAGCAGCTTAGATTTAGTCGGGACAGTCGATGGCTACACCTTC. This chain joins TRBV7-9 and TRBJ1-2; 7 nucleotides match TRBD1. This CDR3 has 16 residues. CDR1 is SEHNR, CDR2 FQNEAQ, per germline (reference sequence). Unmatched junction bases numbered 11, after V lost 1 base and J lost 6 bases.

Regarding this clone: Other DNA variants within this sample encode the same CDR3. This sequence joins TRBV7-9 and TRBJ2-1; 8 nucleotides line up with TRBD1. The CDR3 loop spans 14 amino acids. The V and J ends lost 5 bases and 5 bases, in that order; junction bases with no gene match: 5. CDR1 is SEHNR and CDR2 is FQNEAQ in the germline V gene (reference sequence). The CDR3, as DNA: TGTGCCAGCAGCCCCGGACAGGGCGACAATGAGCAGTTCTTC. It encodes CASSPGQGDNEQFF. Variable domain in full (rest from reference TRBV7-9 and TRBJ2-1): DTGVSQNPRHKITKRGQNVTFRCDPISEHNRLYWYRQTLGQGPEFLTYFQNEAQLEKSRLLSDRFSAERPKGSFSTLEIQRTEQGDSAMYLCASSPGQGDNEQFFGPGTRLTVL.